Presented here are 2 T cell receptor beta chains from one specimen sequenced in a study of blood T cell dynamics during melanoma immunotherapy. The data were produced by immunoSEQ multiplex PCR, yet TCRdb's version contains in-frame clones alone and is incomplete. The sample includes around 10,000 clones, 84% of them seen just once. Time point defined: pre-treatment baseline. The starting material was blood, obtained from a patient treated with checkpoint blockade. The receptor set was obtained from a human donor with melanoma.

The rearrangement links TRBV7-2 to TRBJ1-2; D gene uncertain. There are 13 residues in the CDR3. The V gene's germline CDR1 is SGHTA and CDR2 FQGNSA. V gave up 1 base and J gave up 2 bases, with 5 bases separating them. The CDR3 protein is CASSLDLNYGYTF. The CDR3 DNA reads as TGTGCCAGCAGCTTAGATCTGAACTATGGCTACACCTTC.

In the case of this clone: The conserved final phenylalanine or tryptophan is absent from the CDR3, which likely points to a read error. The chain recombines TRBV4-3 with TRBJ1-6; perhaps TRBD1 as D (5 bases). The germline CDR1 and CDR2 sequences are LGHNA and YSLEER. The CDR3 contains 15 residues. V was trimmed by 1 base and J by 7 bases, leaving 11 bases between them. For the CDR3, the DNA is TGCGCCAGCAGCCAAGCCTCCAGGGAGAATTCACCCCTCCACCTT. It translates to CASSQASRENSPLHL.